This entry lists 21 T cell receptor beta chains sequenced from one sample in a study of blood T cells in healthy people across ages. Through a sample-barcoded 5' primer and a J-beta primer mix, a second PCR was run for roughly 6 to 12 cycles. TCRdb recomputed calls from the 5' RACE reads with MiXCR, one row per CDR3 protein. The profile shows roughly 2 million distinct CDR3 sequences, approximately 50% of them singletons. Sequencing used blood. These TCRs come from a woman between 40 and 55 years old in good health.

The chain combines TRBV29-1 with TRBJ2-5; unclear D gene. The DNA end lines up better with TRBJ2-7; the J call may be wrong. The CDR3 runs to 11 residues. Germline V gene lookup returns CDR1 SQVTM and CDR2 ANQGSEA. The CDR3: CSVTAPLEQYF. In nucleotides, the CDR3 is TGCAGCGTTACCGCCCCCCTCGAGCAGTACTTC.

This clonotype was observed a single time. The chain joins TRBV29-1 to TRBJ1-2; maybe TRBD1 (5 bases). V was clipped by 6 bases and J by 5 bases, with 19 bases between them. The CDR3 extends over 14 amino acids. Per the germline V gene, CDR1 is SQVTM and CDR2 is ANQGSEA. CDR3 bases: TGCAGCGTCCCCTTGTCCCGCCGGGGGTATGGCTACACCTTC. Translated, it gives CSVPLSRRGYGYTF.

This chain connects TRBV5-6 to TRBJ2-4; possibly TRBD2 for D (5 bases). The CDR3 contains 15 residues. Germline assignment: CDR1 SGHDT and CDR2 YYEEEE. The V end lost 6 bases, the J end lost 0 bases, and 13 bases lay between the germline ends. The CDR3 loop reads CASTQRTVAKNIQYF. DNA of the CDR3: TGTGCCAGCACTCAGAGGACTGTAGCCAAAAACATTCAGTACTTC.

The CDR3 here is CASKEQGSNEKLFF. DNA of the CDR3: TGCGCCAGCAAGGAACAGGGGTCTAATGAAAAACTGTTTTTT. The chain carries TRBV5-1 and TRBJ1-4; 7 bases fit TRBD1. V shed 6 bases, J shed 3 bases, and the junction held 5 bases outside the gene matches. This CDR3 spans 14 amino acids. Germline V gives CDR1 SGHRS, CDR2 YFSETQ. Together with reference TRBV5-1 and TRBJ1-4, the CDR3 gives the full variable domain: KAGVTQTPRYLIKTRGQQVTLSCSPISGHRSVSWYQQTPGQGLQFLFEYFSETQRNKGNFPGRFSGRQFSNSRSEMNVSTLELGDSALYLCASKEQGSNEKLFFGSGTQLSVL.

This clonotype was observed a single time. V and J are TRBV27 and TRBJ1-4, with D perhaps matching TRBD1 (6 bases). Trimming took off 5 bases at V and 7 bases at J, with 20 bases between the two ends. CDR3 length: 16 amino acids. The germline gives CDR1 MNHEY, CDR2 SMNVEV (reference sequence). The CDR3, as DNA: TGTGCCAGCAGTATCCATAGGGGGGTGGGCGGTGAAAAACTGTTTTTT. Its protein product is CASSIHRGVGGEKLFF.

The rearrangement joins TRBV7-2 to TRBJ2-2; 11 bases map to TRBD2. The CDR3 consists of 16 residues. CDR1 and CDR2 from the germline V gene are SGHTA and FQGNSA. The V and J ends lost 6 bases and 6 bases, in that order; junction bases with no gene match: 9. The CDR3 nucleotides are TGTGCCAGCAGTTCTAGACTAGCGGGGAAGTCCGGGGAGCTGTTTTTT. The encoded protein is CASSSRLAGKSGELFF.

The rearrangement links TRBV20-1 to TRBJ2-1, with TRBD2 identical over 8 bases. Germline values: CDR1 DFQATT, CDR2 SNEGSKA (reference sequence). After removal of 3 bases from V and 2 bases from J, the junction contained 9 bases not matched to a gene. The CDR3 loop spans 16 amino acids. In DNA, the CDR3 is TGCAGTGCTAGGAAGGGCGGGGGGCCGCCCTACAATGAGCAGTTCTTC. Translation gives CSARKGGGPPYNEQFF.

This clonotype was observed a few times. The chain links TRBV28 to TRBJ2-7; TRBD1 or TRBD2 may be the D gene (6 bases each). CDR1 is MDHEN and CDR2 is SYDVKM in the germline V gene. This CDR3 contains 15 residues. Trimming shortened V by 3 bases and J by 1 base, and 13 bases separated the two germline ends. The CDR3 DNA reads TGTGCCAGCAGTTTGACAGGAGGGAAATCCTACGAGCAGTACTTC. It translates to CASSLTGGKSYEQYF.

J is TRBJ2-5 and V is TRBV4-2; 8 bases agree with TRBD2. J lost 5 bases, V lost 2 bases, and 7 bases had no gene match. Germline CDR1 reads LGHNA; CDR2 reads YNFKEQ. This CDR3 contains 15 residues. The CDR3: CASSQLGGGRETQYF. The CDR3 nucleotides read TGTGCCAGCAGCCAACTCGGGGGGGGGAGGGAGACCCAGTACTTC.

This clonotype was detected only a few times. V is TRBV7-9 and J is TRBJ1-4; D is ambiguous. The V gene lost 0 bases and the J gene lost 6 bases, with 14 bases spanning the gap. This CDR3 is built from 16 residues. CDR1 is SEHNR, CDR2 FQNEAQ, per germline (reference sequence). As DNA, the CDR3 is TGTGCCAGCAGCTTAGCTTACCCAACCTTGGATGAAAAACTGTTTTTT. This encodes CASSLAYPTLDEKLFF. Combining the CDR3 with reference TRBV7-9 and TRBJ1-4 gives the whole variable domain DTGVSQNPRHKITKRGQNVTFRCDPISEHNRLYWYRQTLGQGPEFLTYFQNEAQLEKSRLLSDRFSAERPKGSFSTLEIQRTEQGDSAMYLCASSLAYPTLDEKLFFGSGTQLSVL.

J is TRBJ2-4 and V is TRBV27; D is unresolved. The end of the DNA is better explained by TRBJ2-7, so the J call may be wrong. The CDR3 totals 14 residues. Germline V CDR1 and CDR2: MNHEY, SMNVEV (reference sequence). The CDR3 bases are TGTGCCAGCAGTTTAACTGGCGCCTTATACGAGCAGTACTTC. Translated, it gives CASSLTGALYEQYF.

The chain combines TRBV27 with TRBJ1-2; D is perhaps TRBD1 (5 bases). Germline loops: CDR1 MNHEY, CDR2 SMNVEV (reference sequence). The length of the CDR3 is 15 residues. V gave up 8 bases and J gave up 8 bases, with 24 bases separating them. CDR3 amino acids: CASQGLGGASAGYTF. DNA for the CDR3: TGTGCCAGCCAGGGCCTTGGCGGGGCGTCGGCGGGCTACACCTTC.

The rearrangement joins TRBV27 to TRBJ2-3, with 11 bases that match TRBD2. This CDR3 is 16 amino acids long. Looked up from germline, CDR1 is MNHEY and CDR2 is SMNVEV (reference sequence). V dropped 8 bases and J dropped 3; count of bases not matched to a gene: 10. The DNA for the CDR3 is TGTGCCAGCCTACTAGCGGGGGCCTCCAAGACAGATACGCAGTATTTT. It encodes CASLLAGASKTDTQYF.

As DNA, the CDR3 is TGTGCCACCAGTGATGCGGGGCAGGGCCAAGAGACCCAGTACTTC. Amino acids: CATSDAGQGQETQYF. V and J are TRBV24-1 and TRBJ2-5; D is possibly TRBD2 (6 bases). Germline V gene data show CDR1 as KGHDR and CDR2 as SFDVKD. V lost 3 bases, J lost 1 base, and 11 bases lay in between. The CDR3 contains 15 residues.

The chain links TRBV19 to TRBJ2-4, with D perhaps given as TRBD1 or TRBD2 (5 bases each). Between the trimmed V and J ends, which lost 9 bases and 4 bases, there was a span of 13 bases. There are 13 residues in the CDR3. CDR1 LNHDA and CDR2 SQIVND come from the germline V gene (reference sequence). In nucleotides, the CDR3 is TGTGCCAGCAAGGGGAGCATAAAAAACATTCAGTACTTC. Protein: CASKGSIKNIQYF.

This clonotype was picked up many times. The chain couples TRBV7-2 to TRBJ2-5; TRBD1 matches 7 bases. Germline V gene lookup returns CDR1 SGHTA and CDR2 FQGNSA. This CDR3 region has 16 residues. Trimming at V came to 1 base and at J to 2 bases, leaving 7 bases not matched to a gene. CDR3 bases: TGTGCCAGCAGCTTAGGGGCAGGGGGTAGGCAAGAGACCCAGTACTTC. Translating it yields CASSLGAGGRQETQYF.

The chain carries TRBV25-1 and TRBJ2-7; tentatively, D is TRBD2 (5 bases). Per germline, CDR1 MGHDK and CDR2 SYGVNS. This CDR3 comprises 12 residues. Trimming shortened V by 7 bases and J by 3 bases, and 10 bases separated the two germline ends. CDR3 coding DNA: TGTGCCAGCACGGGATCCCACTACGAGCAGTACTTC. Translating gives CASTGSHYEQYF.

This clonotype was counted only a few times. The chain joins TRBV4-3 to TRBJ2-7, with D uncertain. The CDR3 contains 16 residues. Trimming left V 0 bases short and J 2 bases short, with 14 bases between. The germline V gene encodes CDR1 LGHNA and CDR2 YSLEER. The CDR3 is CASSQDRSGPTYEQYF. Here the CDR3 DNA reads TGCGCCAGCAGCCAAGACCGTTCCGGGCCTACCTACGAGCAGTACTTC.

This chain uses TRBV14 with TRBJ2-7; TRBD2 is a possible D gene (5 bases). Trimming shortened V by 1 base and J by 1 base, and 11 bases separated the two germline ends. The CDR3 has 15 amino acids. Germline V gene sequence: CDR1 SGHDN, CDR2 FVKESK. Written as DNA, the CDR3 is TGTGCCAGCAGCCAAGGGAGGCACGGGTCCTACGAGCAGTACTTC. This translates into CASSQGRHGSYEQYF.

This rearrangement joins TRBV29-1 to TRBJ2-1, with D perhaps being TRBD1 or TRBD2 (5 bases each). Germline CDR1 and CDR2: SQVTM and ANQGSEA. Trimming took off 4 bases at V and 5 bases at J, with 18 bases between the two ends. The CDR3 has 15 residues. The CDR3 nucleotides read TGCAGCGTTGTCCCCGGGGCCCAGCGGAACAATGAGCAGTTCTTC. Protein product: CSVVPGAQRNNEQFF.

The J gene is TRBJ2-5, the V gene TRBV7-9; D might be TRBD2 (5 bases). V dropped 1 base and J dropped 1 base, with 10 bases sitting between them. Germline CDR1 and CDR2: SEHNR and FQNEAQ (reference sequence). The CDR3 contains 15 residues. This chain's CDR3 is CASSLDRTSQETQYF. The DNA for the CDR3 is TGTGCCAGCAGCTTAGATAGAACTAGCCAAGAGACCCAGTACTTC.